This T cell receptor (beta chain) was captured by sequencing in a study of tumor and adjacent non-tumor tissue in lung cancer. Overall study context: Samples averaged roughly 4.2 million productive TCRbeta reads each.

TCRbeta libraries were built with three rounds of nested PCR, modified from ARM-PCR. TCRdb re-called the multiplex PCR reads through MiXCR, storing one row per CDR3 protein. The sample shows about 75,000 distinct CDR3 sequences, around 70% of them seen only once. This clonotype has only a few counts. The antigen remains undetermined. A much larger clonotype is one base distant, so this may be a read error. This sample's RNA came from whole unsorted tissue. More than 3 cm separated this lung sample from the edge of the tumor. Broader study findings: Tumor tissue had significantly higher TCR diversity than normal lung. Shorter survival was associated with higher TCR diversity in tumors. Tumor repertoires had a smaller top 100 clone share than normal lung.

The sequence came from a woman between 50 and 59 years old with non-small cell lung cancer. The sequencing input was distant non-tumor lung tissue.

The CDR3 is CSATYPGRNTEAFF. The CDR3 coding sequence is TGCAGTGCTACCTACCCAGGGAGGAACACTGAAGCTTTCTTT. The V gene is TRBV20-1, the J gene TRBJ1-1, with a tentative D call TRBD1 (5 bases). V lost 4 bases, J lost 1 base, and 13 bases lay in between. Germline CDR1 and CDR2: DFQATT and SNEGSKA (reference sequence). The CDR3 has 14 residues.